A single sample gave rise to the 24 T cell receptor beta chains below, sequenced in a study of T cell repertoires in cytomegalovirus infection. TCRdb re-derived calls from the reads in MiXCR, one entry per CDR3 protein. Among around 330,000 distinct CDR3 sequences listed, around a sixth were seen once. Material for sequencing was PBMCs. All receptors come from a human donor in good health (CMV status not recorded). Some clones in this sample may be carry-over from other donors' samples.

The rearrangement uses TRBV24-1 and TRBJ2-5, with no clear D. CDR1 KGHDR and CDR2 SFDVKD come from the germline V gene. The CDR3 covers 17 residues. V was pared by 0 bases and J by 2 bases, with 15 bases between. The CDR3 here is CATSDLYGVHGQETQYF. The CDR3 region has the DNA TGTGCCACCAGTGATTTGTATGGGGTGCATGGACAAGAGACCCAGTACTTC.

The table lists this clonotype with many counts. The chain is built from TRBV25-1 and TRBJ2-5; the D gene is possibly TRBD1 (6 bases). This CDR3 spans 13 amino acids. Germline CDR1 is MGHDK and CDR2 is SYGVNS. Trimming left V 6 bases short and J 2 bases short, with 10 bases between. The CDR3 DNA is TGTGCCAGCAGCAGGGGTCCTCAAGAGACCCAGTACTTC. Protein product: CASSRGPQETQYF.

This clonotype showed up just a few times. The V gene is TRBV12-3 or TRBV12-4, the J gene TRBJ1-3; the D is unclear. The CDR3 contains 16 residues. Trimming removed 2 bases at V and 2 bases at J, with 13 bases between. CDR3 region: CASSLPPVTAGNTIYF. For the CDR3, the DNA is TGTGCCAGCAGTTTACCCCCCGTTACGGCTGGAAACACCATATATTTT.

The chain links TRBV3-1 to TRBJ1-6; no definite D call. The CDR3 is 14 residues long. V was trimmed by 2 bases and J by 6 bases, leaving 8 bases between them. Germline values: CDR1 LGHDT, CDR2 YNNKEL (reference sequence). The CDR3 loop reads CASSQSVPNSPLHF. CDR3 nucleotide sequence: TGTGCCAGCAGCCAAAGTGTCCCTAATTCACCCCTCCACTTT.

The rearrangement uses TRBV5-1 and TRBJ1-5; D gene uncertain. Trimming cost V 0 bases and J 1 base, with 11 bases left between them. The CDR3 has 16 amino acids. Germline loops: CDR1 SGHRS, CDR2 YFSETQ. DNA for the CDR3: TGCGCCAGCAGCTTGGACCCCGACCGCAGCAATCAGCCCCAGCATTTT. As protein: CASSLDPDRSNQPQHF.

This clonotype was found many times. V usage is TRBV6-2 or TRBV6-3 and J usage is TRBJ1-2; TRBD1 matches 10 bases. Per germline, CDR1 MNHEY and CDR2 SVGEGT. The CDR3 is 15 residues long. The V and J ends lost 2 bases and 4 bases, in that order; junction bases with no gene match: 4. CDR3 in amino acids: CASSYDGTGAYGYTF. Here the CDR3 DNA reads TGTGCCAGCAGTTACGACGGGACAGGGGCCTATGGCTACACCTTC.

This clonotype was found a few times. V and J are TRBV6-2 or TRBV6-3 and TRBJ2-1, with 7 bases matching TRBD2. The CDR3 runs to 16 residues. Germline CDR1 reads MNHEY; CDR2 reads SVGEGT. V shed 7 bases and J 12 bases; nucleotides not matched to a gene: 21. The CDR3 DNA follows: TGTGCCAGCATGACGGTATTCGCGGGGGAGGAATCGGTGCAGTTCTTC. Translated, it gives CASMTVFAGEESVQFF.

This clonotype occurred a few times. The chain recombines TRBV2 with TRBJ1-2; a weak D match, TRBD1 (5 bases). V lost 3 bases, J lost 5 bases, and 13 bases lay in between. There are 14 residues in the CDR3. Germline V gives CDR1 SNHLY, CDR2 FYNNEI. CDR3 amino acids: CASSDFGRTYGYTF. The CDR3 DNA is TGTGCCAGCAGTGATTTTGGCAGGACATATGGCTACACCTTC. Drawing the rest from reference TRBV2 and TRBJ1-2, the complete variable domain is EPEVTQTPSHQVTQMGQEVILRCVPISNHLYFYWYRQILGQKVEFLVSFYNNEISEKSEIFDDQFSVERPDGSNFTLKIRSTKLEDSAMYFCASSDFGRTYGYTFGSGTRLTVV.

This clonotype appeared a few times. J is TRBJ1-5 and V is TRBV2, with D possibly matching TRBD1 (6 bases). From germline, CDR1 is SNHLY and CDR2 FYNNEI. The CDR3 extends over 14 amino acids. V lost 5 bases and J 4 bases, leaving 12 bases between the germline ends. This CDR3 is CASSRQAPNQPQHF. The CDR3 bases are TGTGCCAGCAGTCGACAGGCTCCTAATCAGCCCCAGCATTTT.

The rearrangement links TRBV7-9 to TRBJ1-1; possibly TRBD1 for D (5 bases). Trimming left V 5 bases short and J 0 bases short, with 10 bases between. The CDR3 sequence is 14 residues long. CDR1 is SEHNR and CDR2 is FQNEAQ in the germline V gene (reference sequence). This CDR3 is CASSHGTLNTEAFF. CDR3 coding DNA: TGTGCCAGCAGCCACGGGACTCTGAACACTGAAGCTTTCTTT.

This clonotype was counted many times. A clone one base away is much larger, so this may be a read error. CDR3 bases: TGTGCCAGCAGCCCGCACACAGATACGCAGTATTTT. Protein product: CASSPHTDTQYF. The J gene is TRBJ2-3, the V gene TRBV7-9; no reliable D call. Per the germline V gene, CDR1 is SEHNR and CDR2 is FQNEAQ (reference sequence). The CDR3 extends over 12 amino acids. The V and J ends lost 5 bases and 2 bases respectively, with 5 bases between them.

The chain is built from TRBV7-3 and TRBJ2-1, with 7 bases lining up with TRBD1. The CDR3 runs 16 residues. Germline V gives CDR1 SGHTA, CDR2 FQGTGA. With V trimmed by 4 bases and J by 6 bases, 12 bases remained unmatched. CDR3 sequence reads: CASSSPGQMGPNEQFF. Here the CDR3 DNA reads TGTGCCAGCAGCTCTCCGGGACAGATGGGACCCAATGAGCAGTTCTTC. Full variable domain (outside the CDR3, taken from reference TRBV7-3 and TRBJ2-1): GAGVSQTPSNKVTEKGKYVELRCDPISGHTALYWYRQSLGQGPEFLIYFQGTGAADDSGLPNDRFFAVRPEGSVSTLKIQRTERGDSAVYLCASSSPGQMGPNEQFFGPGTRLTVL.

This clonotype has at least ten counts. This rearrangement joins TRBV7-6 to TRBJ1-5; D gene unclear. CDR1 and CDR2 from the germline V gene are SGHVS and FNYEAQ. V lost 5 bases and J 6 bases, leaving 11 bases between the germline ends. The CDR3 is 13 residues long. CDR3: CASSPRPLQPQHF. The DNA of the CDR3 is TGTGCCAGCAGCCCCAGACCACTTCAGCCCCAGCATTTT.

In this sample, this clonotype turned up many times. This chain links TRBV7-9 with TRBJ2-4, with 7 bases aligning to TRBD1. The junction had 13 bases not matched to a gene; V was cut back by 3 bases and J by 2 bases. The CDR3 totals 18 residues. Germline assignment: CDR1 SEHNR and CDR2 FQNEAQ (reference sequence). The CDR3 here is CASSFGGDRAMTKNIQYF. The DNA for the CDR3 is TGTGCCAGCAGCTTTGGTGGGGACAGAGCAATGACCAAAAACATTCAGTACTTC.

This clonotype was counted only a few times. The chain carries TRBV27 and TRBJ2-7; TRBD1 is a possible D gene (6 bases). V lost 3 bases and J lost 0, with 9 bases in between. This CDR3 comprises 14 residues. Germline V gives CDR1 MNHEY, CDR2 SMNVEV (reference sequence). The DNA for the CDR3 is TGTGCCAGCAGTTTCCTGGACAGCTCCTACGAGCAGTACTTC. Its translation: CASSFLDSSYEQYF.

In its sample, this clonotype was seen many times. J is TRBJ1-1 and V is TRBV7-2; D might be TRBD1 (6 bases). CDR3 size: 14 residues. Trimming cost V 3 bases and J 2 bases, with 10 bases left between them. CDR1 is SGHTA, CDR2 FQGNSA, per germline. In DNA form, the CDR3 reads TGTGCCAGCAGCTTTTGGGGGCGAAACACTGAAGCTTTCTTT. It codes for CASSFWGRNTEAFF. The whole variable domain, filled in from reference TRBV7-2 and TRBJ1-1, reads GAGVSQSPSNKVTEKGKDVELRCDPISGHTALYWYRQSLGQGLEFLIYFQGNSAPDKSGLPSDRFSAERTGGSVSTLTIQRTQQEDSAVYLCASSFWGRNTEAFFGQGTRLTVV.

This clonotype has just a few counts. The CDR3 sequence is CASGAGTAATGELFF. DNA of the CDR3: TGTGCCAGCGGGGCCGGGACAGCGGCCACCGGGGAGCTGTTTTTT. The chain couples TRBV6-6 to TRBJ2-2, with 7 positions matching TRBD1. CDR1 is MNHNY and CDR2 is SVGAGI in the germline V gene (reference sequence). The CDR3 extends over 15 amino acids. V dropped 8 bases and J dropped 4; count of bases not matched to a gene: 10.

This clonotype occurred many times. The chain carries TRBV7-2 and TRBJ2-1; D possibly corresponds to TRBD2 (5 bases). Germline V gene data show CDR1 as SGHTA and CDR2 as FQGNSA. V lost 8 bases, J lost 5 bases, and 16 bases lay in between. The CDR3 spans 14 residues. CDR3 nucleotides: TGTGCCAGCCGGATTAGCGTGGGTCACAATGAGCAGTTCTTC. It encodes CASRISVGHNEQFF. Variable domain in full (rest from reference TRBV7-2 and TRBJ2-1): GAGVSQSPSNKVTEKGKDVELRCDPISGHTALYWYRQSLGQGLEFLIYFQGNSAPDKSGLPSDRFSAERTGGSVSTLTIQRTQQEDSAVYLCASRISVGHNEQFFGPGTRLTVL.

This chain joins TRBV7-9 and TRBJ1-6; D is unresolved. Germline CDR1 reads SEHNR; CDR2 reads FQNEAQ (reference sequence). The CDR3 length is 17 residues. V dropped 3 bases and J dropped 0 bases, with 12 bases sitting between them. The CDR3 region has the DNA TGTGCCAGCAGCTTTTTCCCGGGTAACTCCTATAATTCACCCCTCCACTTT. This translates into CASSFFPGNSYNSPLHF.

This clonotype has a handful of counts. This chain links TRBV7-9 with TRBJ2-1; D is undetermined. The length of the CDR3 is 13 residues. V was cut by 5 bases and J by 6 bases, with 11 bases left in between. The germline V gene has CDR1 SEHNR and CDR2 FQNEAQ (reference sequence). The CDR3 sequence: CASSRRDSNEQFF. Written as DNA, the CDR3 is TGTGCCAGCAGCCGCAGAGACTCCAATGAGCAGTTCTTC.

This clonotype was seen ten or more times. V gene TRBV12-3 or TRBV12-4 combines with J gene TRBJ1-1; TRBD1 might be the D (5 bases). Between the trimmed V and J ends, which lost 4 bases and 2 bases, there was a span of 14 bases. There are 15 residues in the CDR3. The chain's CDR3 is CASSSGRVLNTEAFF. The CDR3 DNA is TGTGCCAGCAGTTCGGGACGGGTCTTAAACACTGAAGCTTTCTTT.

This clonotype came up many times. The V and J genes are TRBV7-2 and TRBJ1-5; possible D gene TRBD1, 5 bases. Trimming pared 5 bases from V and 0 bases from J, leaving 11 bases between. Germline V CDR1 and CDR2: SGHTA, FQGNSA. This CDR3 spans 15 amino acids. CDR3 nucleotide sequence: TGTGCCAGCAGCCCCAGGGCCCATAGCAATCAGCCCCAGCATTTT. Its translation: CASSPRAHSNQPQHF.

This clonotype was seen ten or more times. V gene TRBV7-9 combines with J gene TRBJ2-2; a possible D gene is TRBD1 (6 bases). Germline loops: CDR1 SEHNR, CDR2 FQNEAQ (reference sequence). The CDR3 consists of 14 residues. Between the trimmed V and J ends, which lost 4 bases and 4 bases, there was a span of 10 bases. The CDR3 region is CASSYTGITGELFF. The CDR3 bases are TGTGCCAGCAGCTATACAGGGATCACCGGGGAGCTGTTTTTT.

Comment on this clonotype: The junction departs from germline at one end; a sequencing error may be responsible. The CDR3 here is CSARDLGEDYGYTF. CDR3 sequence (DNA): TGCAGTGCTAGAGATCTCGGGGAAGACTACGGCTACACCTTC. The gene calls are TRBV20-1 and TRBJ1-2; D not resolved. The CDR3 length is 14 residues. Per the germline V gene, CDR1 is DFQATT and CDR2 is SNEGSKA (reference sequence).